These T cell receptor beta chains were read from a single sample in a study of human T cells and chemical hapten exposure. TCRdb ran MiXCR on the RACE reads and lists one entry per CDR3 protein. The sample records under 200,000 distinct CDR3 sequences, about a quarter being singletons. The sequencing used whole blood, collected in connection with sensitization to the hapten diphenylcyclopropenone (DPC). The receptors come from a woman younger than 30 with alopecia areata. Some clones in this sample may be carry-over from other donors' samples. The CDR3 runs from the conserved cysteine through the conserved F or W. The D gene is left open where the match is weak. Clone size is shown for a subset of rows, as once, few, many or a class of expanded clone.

TRBV7-2	TRBJ2-7	TRBD2	few	CASGSAGGREQYF	TGTGCCAGTGGGTCGGCGGGGGGCAGGGAGCAGTACTTC
TRBV4-3	TRBJ2-5	.	.	CASSQDLGRLETQYF	TGCGCCAGCAGCCAAGATCTCGGAAGGCTCGAGACCCAGTACTTC
TRBV14	TRBJ2-5	.	few	CASSHTETQYF	TGTGCCAGCAGCCATACAGAGACCCAGTACTTC
TRBV9	TRBJ2-3	.	.	CASGAVNTQYF	TGTGCCAGCGGTGCGGTAAATACGCAGTATTTT
TRBV7-9	TRBJ2-7	TRBD2	.	CASSLEGTSRREQYF	TGTGCCAGCAGCTTAGAGGGGACTAGCCGACGGGAGCAGTACTTC
TRBV4-2	TRBJ1-2	TRBD1	many	CASRAQGGSYGYTF	TGTGCCAGCAGGGCGCAGGGGGGGAGCTATGGCTACACCTTC
TRBV15	TRBJ2-1	.	few	CATSPPGSSYNEQFF	TGTGCCACCAGTCCCCCCGGGAGCTCCTACAATGAGCAGTTCTTC
TRBV27	TRBJ1-1	.	.	CASNKRGNTEAFF	TGTGCCAGCAATAAAAGAGGGAACACTGAAGCTTTCTTT
TRBV5-4	TRBJ2-7	.	few	CASSSTVSSYEQYF	TGTGCCAGCAGCTCGACGGTCAGCTCCTACGAGCAGTACTTC
TRBV25-1	TRBJ2-7	TRBD1	.	CASSEFRGLRDEQYF	TGTGCCAGCAGTGAATTCAGGGGGCTTCGGGACGAGCAGTACTTC
TRBV4-2	TRBJ2-1	.	many	CASSQDGTPIFSSYNEQFF	TGTGCCAGCAGCCAAGATGGGACTCCTATCTTTAGCTCCTACAATGAGCAGTTCTTC
TRBV9	TRBJ2-1	TRBD2	few	CASSVEGTSGYNEQFF	TGTGCCAGCAGCGTAGAGGGGACTAGCGGGTACAATGAGCAGTTCTTC
TRBV29-1	TRBJ1-3	.	few	CSVLGSAGNTIYF	TGCAGCGTTCTAGGAAGCGCTGGAAACACCATATATTTT
TRBV6-6	TRBJ1-5	TRBD1	.	CASSPRQGGSNQPQHF	TGTGCCAGCAGTCCGAGGCAGGGGGGAAGCAATCAGCCCCAGCATTTT
TRBV9	TRBJ2-7	.	few	CASSVGGGGYEQYF	TGTGCCAGCAGCGTAGGGGGAGGAGGCTACGAGCAGTACTTC
TRBV27	TRBJ2-1	TRBD1	many	CASSPGRTGLLQVWKCIF	TGTGCCAGCAGTCCCGGTAGGACAGGGCTTCTCCAGGTCTGGAAGTGCATCTTC
TRBV3-1	TRBJ2-7	TRBD2	.	CASSQVPTSEEYF	TGTGCCAGCAGCCAAGTGCCTACTAGCGAGGAGTACTTC
TRBV27	TRBJ2-5	.	.	CASSPPGRRGETQYF	TGTGCCAGCTCCCCGCCGGGCAGACGGGGGGAGACCCAGTACTTC
TRBV24-1	TRBJ2-2	TRBD1	.	CATSDAGQGSGELFF	TGTGCCACCAGTGATGCCGGACAGGGGTCCGGGGAGCTGTTTTTT
TRBV12-3/TRBV12-4	TRBJ2-3	.	many	CASSVDVSSTDTQYF	TGTGCCAGCAGTGTAGACGTTTCTAGCACAGATACGCAGTATTTT
TRBV12-3/TRBV12-4	TRBJ2-3	.	.	CASRIRAQADTQYF	TGTGCCAGCAGGATCAGGGCCCAAGCAGATACGCAGTATTTT
TRBV27	TRBJ2-1	TRBD2	few	CASSFAGLADNEQFF	TGTGCCAGCAGTTTCGCGGGACTAGCCGACAATGAGCAGTTCTTC
TRBV5-1	TRBJ1-1	.	many	CASSVRALSTEAFF	TGCGCCAGCAGTGTGCGGGCCCTGAGCACTGAAGCTTTCTTT
TRBV30	TRBJ2-5	TRBD2	few	CAWSPSGGPTLQETQYF	TGTGCCTGGAGTCCTAGCGGGGGCCCAACCCTCCAAGAGACCCAGTACTTC
TRBV6-5	TRBJ1-2	.	few	CATIALYGYTF	TGTGCCACCATAGCCTTATATGGCTACACCTTC
TRBV4-1	TRBJ2-5	.	few	CASSQELRETQYF	TGCGCCAGCAGCCAAGAACTCCGAGAGACCCAGTACTTC
TRBV7-9	TRBJ2-7	TRBD1	few	CASRDWTGGYEQYF	TGTGCCAGCAGGGATTGGACAGGGGGCTACGAGCAGTACTTC
TRBV29-1	TRBJ1-5	.	.	CSVGTANQPQHF	TGCAGCGTTGGCACAGCTAATCAGCCCCAGCATTTT
TRBV4-1	TRBJ2-5	.	few	CASSQDPTQETQYF	TGCGCCAGCAGCCAAGACCCCACCCAAGAGACCCAGTACTTC
TRBV9	TRBJ1-2	TRBD1	.	CASSPTGTGSYGYTF	TGTGCCAGCAGCCCAACCGGGACAGGGTCCTATGGCTACACCTTC
TRBV11-1	TRBJ1-4	.	.	CASSLDRREKLFF	TGTGCCAGCAGCCTAGACCGTCGCGAAAAACTGTTTTTT
TRBV27	TRBJ1-2	.	.	CASSLSAGARYGYTF	TGTGCCAGCAGTTTATCGGCGGGGGCGAGGTATGGCTACACCTTC
TRBV5-1	TRBJ1-6	.	many	CASSLALDNSPLHF	TGCGCCAGCAGCCTTGCACTAGACAATTCACCCCTCCACTTT
TRBV4-3	TRBJ2-2	TRBD2	few	CASSQGLAGANTGELFF	TGCGCCAGCAGCCAGGGCCTAGCGGGGGCGAACACCGGGGAGCTGTTTTTT
TRBV29-1	TRBJ1-1	.	.	CSATRVNTEAFF	TGCAGCGCCACAAGAGTGAACACTGAAGCTTTCTTT
TRBV5-1	TRBJ2-7	.	.	CASRSMLGYEQYF	TGCGCCAGCAGGTCTATGTTGGGCTACGAGCAGTACTTC
TRBV9	TRBJ1-1	.	few	CASSVGRNTEAFF	TGTGCCAGCAGCGTAGGCCGGAACACTGAAGCTTTCTTT
TRBV29-1	TRBJ2-7	.	.	CSVVLGQWTPYEQYF	TGCAGCGTTGTCCTAGGACAGTGGACCCCCTACGAGCAGTACTTC
TRBV27	TRBJ2-7	TRBD2	.	CASKTGTTKEQYF	TGTGCCAGCAAAACCGGGACTACCAAGGAGCAGTACTTC
TRBV7-3	TRBJ2-1	TRBD2	.	CASSSPGTSGNEQFF	TGTGCCAGCAGCTCGCCCGGGACTAGCGGCAATGAGCAGTTCTTC
TRBV11-2	TRBJ2-5	.	few	CASSFGQETQYF	TGTGCCAGCAGCTTCGGTCAAGAGACCCAGTACTTC
TRBV12-3/TRBV12-4	TRBJ2-2	TRBD1	few	CASSSWTGVNTGELFF	TGTGCCAGCAGTTCGTGGACAGGGGTGAACACCGGGGAGCTGTTTTTT
TRBV29-1	TRBJ1-1	.	.	CSVTGTTNTEAFF	TGCAGCGTTACCGGGACAACGAACACTGAAGCTTTCTTT
TRBV9	TRBJ2-2	TRBD2	few	CASSVKGTSGITGELFF	TGTGCCAGCAGCGTAAAGGGGACTAGCGGGATAACCGGGGAGCTGTTTTTT
TRBV4-1	TRBJ2-5	.	many	CASSGVGQETQYF	TGCGCCAGTTCCGGGGTGGGCCAAGAGACCCAGTACTTC
TRBV2	TRBJ2-2	.	few	CASSEVSGGTGELFF	TGTGCCAGCAGTGAGGTGTCAGGGGGGACCGGGGAGCTGTTTTTT
TRBV10-3	TRBJ1-1	TRBD1	.	CAISPTGVTEAFF	TGTGCCATCAGCCCTACAGGGGTCACTGAAGCTTTCTTT
TRBV10-3	TRBJ2-2	.	few	CAISEVAGELFF	TGTGCCATCAGTGAGGTAGCCGGGGAGCTGTTTTTT
TRBV12-3/TRBV12-4	TRBJ1-5	.	few	CASTLSNQPQHF	TGTGCCAGCACCCTAAGCAATCAGCCCCAGCATTTT
TRBV20-1	TRBJ2-3	TRBD2	.	CSAARTSGGLTDTQYF	TGCAGTGCTGCCCGGACTAGCGGGGGATTGACAGATACGCAGTATTTT
TRBV5-1	TRBJ2-7	.	.	CASISPSYEQYF	TGCGCCAGCATATCTCCAAGCTACGAGCAGTACTTC
TRBV7-2	TRBJ2-3	.	few	CASSLNGLAQYF	TGTGCCAGCAGCTTAAACGGGTTAGCGCAGTATTTT
TRBV27	TRBJ2-3	.	.	CASSLVGEDTQYF	TGTGCCAGCAGTTTAGTGGGAGAAGATACGCAGTATTTT
TRBV20-1	TRBJ2-5	TRBD1	.	CSAVTTGLQETQYF	TGCAGTGCTGTTACGACAGGGCTACAAGAGACCCAGTACTTC
TRBV4-1	TRBJ2-2	.	.	CASRLIGKGGTGELFF	TGCGCCAGCAGGCTGATCGGAAAGGGCGGCACCGGGGAGCTGTTTTTT
TRBV20-1	TRBJ1-1	TRBD1	.	CSARKAWDRKNTEAFF	TGCAGTGCAAGGAAGGCTTGGGACAGGAAGAACACTGAAGCTTTCTTT
TRBV5-1	TRBJ1-2	.	.	CASSLEARANYGYTF	TGCGCCAGCAGCTTGGAAGCCAGAGCTAACTATGGCTACACCTTC
TRBV7-9	TRBJ2-2	TRBD2	.	CARRGEGKNTGELFF	TGTGCCAGACGTGGGGAGGGGAAGAACACCGGGGAGCTGTTTTTT
TRBV4-3	TRBJ2-1	.	many	CASSQDAALTYYNEQFF	TGCGCCAGCAGCCAAGACGCAGCCCTAACATACTACAATGAGCAGTTCTTC